These 15 T cell receptor beta chains were all obtained from the same sample, sequenced in a study of blood T cell repertoires in COVID-19. Assay used: immunoSEQ multiplex PCR; TCRdb lists only in-frame clones, some missing. The data show fewer than 450,000 clones, around 88% seen once. The sample comprised peripheral blood. The receptors derive from a woman in her 50s with COVID-19, enrolled during active disease.

This clone turned up a few times. The V gene is TRBV5-1, the J gene TRBJ1-6; possibly TRBD1 for D (5 bases). Deletions cut 0 bases from V and 10 bases from J, with 11 bases between. The CDR3 totals 14 residues. Germline loops: CDR1 SGHRS, CDR2 YFSETQ. CDR3 sequence: CASSLAGFGSPLHF. The CDR3 DNA reads TGCGCCAGCAGCTTGGCAGGGTTTGGGTCACCCCTCCACTTT.

The rearrangement links TRBV7-6 to TRBJ1-1; 7 bases agree with TRBD1. Germline lookup yields CDR1 SGHVS and CDR2 FNYEAQ. The CDR3 covers 15 residues. Trimming took 5 bases from V and 6 from J; bases not matched to a gene: 12. CDR3 sequence: CASSTRQGPSSEAFF. DNA for the CDR3: TGTGCCAGCAGCACGAGACAGGGCCCATCATCTGAAGCTTTCTTT.

This clone appeared a single time. The chain uses TRBV7-2 and TRBJ1-1; D remains unclear. Trimming cost V 2 bases and J 0 bases, with 7 bases left between them. From germline, CDR1 is SGHTA and CDR2 FQGNSA. CDR3 length equals 14 residues. The CDR3 here is CASSLKLLNTEAFF. The CDR3 DNA follows: TGTGCCAGCAGCTTAAAACTGCTGAACACTGAAGCTTTCTTT.

The chain employs TRBV19 and TRBJ1-1; D ambiguous. The V gene lost 0 bases and the J gene lost 7 bases, with 15 bases spanning the gap. The CDR3 sequence is 15 residues long. Germline V gives CDR1 LNHDA, CDR2 SQIVND (reference sequence). The CDR3 DNA is TGTGCCAGTAGTATAGATCTATCCCGCGATCATGAAGCTTTCTTT. This gives the protein CASSIDLSRDHEAFF. Full variable domain (remainder filled in from reference TRBV19 and TRBJ1-1): DGGITQSPKYLFRKEGQNVTLSCEQNLNHDAMYWYRQDPGQGLRLIYYSQIVNDFQKGDIAEGYSVSREKKESFPLTVTSAQKNPTAFYLCASSIDLSRDHEAFFGQGTRLTVV.

The rearrangement joins TRBV5-4 to TRBJ1-2, with 7 bases fitting TRBD1. The germline CDR1 and CDR2 sequences are SGHNT and YYREEE (reference sequence). The CDR3 loop spans 15 amino acids. V lost 3 bases and J lost 3; bases outside the gene matches: 8. CDR3 loop: CASSSLAGGDYGYTF. DNA for the CDR3: TGTGCCAGCAGCTCGCTCGCAGGGGGTGACTATGGCTACACCTTC.

This chain connects TRBV27 to TRBJ2-3, with TRBD1 identical over 9 bases. The V gene's germline CDR1 is MNHEY and CDR2 SMNVEV (reference sequence). With V trimmed by 7 bases and J by 5 bases, 10 bases remained unmatched. The CDR3 consists of 15 residues. In nucleotides, the CDR3 is TGTGCCAGCAAAGAAAGGACAGGGGCGGAAGATACGCAGTATTTT. It codes for CASKERTGAEDTQYF.

The rearrangement joins TRBV6-1 to TRBJ1-2; 7 bases line up with TRBD1. CDR3 size: 15 residues. With 2 bases clipped from V and 4 bases from J, the junction kept 7 bases outside the gene matches. In germline, CDR1 is MNHNS, CDR2 SASEGT. CDR3 in amino acids: CASSENRGFPYGYTF. CDR3 sequence (DNA): TGTGCCAGCAGTGAAAACAGGGGTTTTCCCTATGGCTACACCTTC.

The chain couples TRBV27 to TRBJ1-1, with D perhaps TRBD1 (6 bases). Germline V CDR1 and CDR2: MNHEY, SMNVEV (reference sequence). With 3 bases removed from V and 3 bases from J, the gap between germline ends came to 8 bases. The CDR3 has 13 amino acids. The CDR3 here is CASSLNRDTEAFF. CDR3 coding DNA: TGTGCCAGCAGTTTGAACAGGGACACTGAAGCTTTCTTT.

The V and J genes are TRBV29-1 and TRBJ2-7; the match to TRBD2 covers 9 bases. Germline values: CDR1 SQVTM, CDR2 ANQGSEA. The CDR3 loop spans 15 amino acids. Trimming removed 3 bases from V and 4 bases from J; junction bases left unmatched: 10. The CDR3 is CSVDSGRGGVYEQYF. Here the CDR3 DNA reads TGCAGCGTTGACTCGGGGCGGGGGGGCGTTTACGAGCAGTACTTC.

The V call is TRBV7-9, the J call TRBJ1-1; 7 bases fit TRBD1. Per germline, CDR1 SEHNR and CDR2 FQNEAQ (reference sequence). V shed 6 bases, J shed 5 bases, and the junction held 6 bases outside the gene matches. The CDR3 covers 13 residues. Here the CDR3 reads CASSWGQKTEAFF. As DNA, the CDR3 is TGTGCCAGCAGTTGGGGACAGAAAACTGAAGCTTTCTTT.

The J gene is TRBJ2-7, the V gene TRBV4-2, with 7 bases matching TRBD2. J was trimmed by 4 bases and V by 1 base; bases with no gene match: 7. CDR1 LGHNA and CDR2 YNFKEQ come from the germline V gene. There are 15 residues in the CDR3. CDR3 DNA: TGTGCCAGCAGCCAAGGGGAGGGGACCCAGTACGAGCAGTACTTC. As protein: CASSQGEGTQYEQYF.

CDR3 sequence: CASSQDPGTGGYEQYF. The CDR3 region has the DNA TGCGCCAGCAGCCAAGATCCCGGGACAGGGGGCTACGAGCAGTACTTC. The chain joins TRBV4-1 to TRBJ2-7; TRBD1 matches at 11 bases. V trimming: 0 bases; J trimming: 3 bases; junction bases outside the gene matches: 4. Germline V gene sequence: CDR1 MGHRA, CDR2 YSYEKL. CDR3 size: 16 residues.

This clone appeared a few times. The chain uses TRBV29-1 and TRBJ2-3; 11 positions agree with TRBD2. Germline V lookup: CDR1 SQVTM, CDR2 ANQGSEA. J gave up 5 bases and V 2 bases, and 0 bases lay outside the gene matches. This CDR3 region has 13 residues. CDR3 sequence (DNA): TGCAGCGTTGAAACTAGCGGGGGAGATACGCAGTATTTT. This translates into CSVETSGGDTQYF.

The chain employs TRBV28 and TRBJ2-3; 9 bases agree with TRBD2. Germline CDR1 and CDR2: MDHEN and SYDVKM. The CDR3 covers 14 residues. The V segment lost 9 bases and the J segment 3 bases; nucleotides outside the gene matches: 7. DNA for the CDR3: TGTGCCAGTTCCCTAGCGGGGACGACAGATACGCAGTATTTT. Translating gives CASSLAGTTDTQYF.

The chain joins TRBV18 to TRBJ1-4, with D unresolved. This CDR3 has 13 amino acids. CDR1 is KGHSH and CDR2 is LQKENI in the germline V gene. The V and J ends lost 6 bases and 7 bases respectively, with 12 bases between them. Here the CDR3 reads CASSWREGEKLFF. The CDR3 DNA follows: TGTGCCAGCTCGTGGCGAGAGGGTGAAAAACTGTTTTTT.